This T cell receptor beta chain was recovered during a study of T-cell memory formation after mild COVID-19 (dated by TCRdb to 2020 to 2023). Context from the whole study: TCR sequence clusters from the two donors were found to be largely donor specific. In a couple of donors, T-cell clones that expanded and contracted after mild COVID-19 were tracked by sequencing TCRalpha and TCRbeta repertoires over time. The cohort was made up of two young adult volunteers, one female and one male, who were previously healthy. The study at large found these results: The study included only a couple of mild cases, and larger cohorts that include severe cases with pre-infection samples were judged to be necessary. Whether the second-wave clones peaking on day 37 were SARS-CoV-2 specific was not confirmed. Some responding clones were detected in pre-infection memory, suggesting pre-existing cross-reactive memory T cells joined the SARS-CoV-2 response. From day 15 to 85, contracting clones showed balanced CD4/CD8 phenotypes, whereas a second wave of clones that expanded from day 15 to 37 leaned towards CD4+. Contracting CD4+ clones appeared mostly in the CM and EM memory subsets, whereas CD8+ clones were enriched in EMRA.

The CDR3 sequence holds 12 residues, the cysteine and phenylalanine included. Only the CDR3 portion is preserved as DNA: 36 bases, with reading frame beginning at the first base. Taken from the germline V gene, the CDR1 and CDR2 loops are KGHDR and SFDVKD. Between the V and J ends, shortened by 4 bases and 2 bases respectively, the junction contains 3 bases. About this clonotype itself: The antigen it recognizes is unknown. Per-nucleotide qualities are absent, and no much larger clonotype sits a single base away.

TCRdb names Illumina NovaSeq 6000 as the instrument used. Using 5'RACE with constant-segment primers, TCRalpha and TCRbeta cDNA libraries were constructed, with sample barcodes and unique molecular identifiers added in the process. RNA was extracted from every sample with Trizol reagent. Amplification of the libraries took two PCR steps, and the second step added a second sample barcode plus Illumina TruSeq adapters. Sequencing of the libraries was done on an Illumina NovaSeq, producing 2 x 150 bp paired-end reads. From the authors' description of their analysis: Reads were demultiplexed and collapsed into UMI-guided consensus sequences with migec v1.2.7. With mixcr v2.1.11, UMI consensuses were aligned to TRA and TRB V and J templates and assembled into clonotypes. A clonotype was counted as expanded or contracted only if both edgeR and NoisET called the change significant, with noise models trained on biological replicates. For edgeR calls, the thresholds were a false discovery rate-adjusted p below 0.01 and a log2 fold-change of 1. PCA with hierarchical clustering of max-normalized trajectories of the 1000 most abundant clonotypes was used as exploratory dynamics analysis. Separately sequenced CD4+ and CD8+ repertoires were used to assign a CD4 or CD8 phenotype to each responding clone. The public reads were run again by TCRdb, first through fastp at Q25 and then through MiXCR, and only productive beta chains were kept. When rows share a CDR3 protein, they turn into one entry using the most common DNA and genes. V and J calls and clone size were set by TCRdb, not the authors. The sample has around 220,000 distinct CDR3 sequences on record, about 15% of them singletons. The ten largest clones capture around 3.8% of the sample.

Ficoll-Paque density gradient centrifugation was used to isolate PBMCs. The sequencing input was PBMCs or a T cell subset sorted from them (not recorded which). The V and J genes are TRBV24-1 and TRBJ2-3, with the D gene call left open. The origin of this receptor is a man aged 18 to 30 who had mild COVID-19 (a few samples of this study predate the infection). The sample titles of this study are shuffled in the database, so cell type and time point are left out; the donor was told from shared clones. The nucleotide sequence reads as follows: TGTGCCACCAGTGACATCACAGATACGCAGTATTTT. The encoded protein is CATSDITDTQYF.